Listed here are 6 T cell receptor beta chains from one sample, sequenced in a study of shared clonotypes between healthy human individuals. Clones were sequenced by immunoSEQ multiplex PCR, and TCRdb holds only the in-frame ones, with some missing. The data show about 2.4 million clones, 93% seen once. What was sequenced was naive CD4+ T cells from PBMCs. Subset denoted: CD45RA+ positively selected. Source of these receptors: a man aged 18 to 30 in good health. Some clones in this sample may be carry-over from other donors' samples.

The genes are TRBV7-8 and TRBJ2-3; D is unclear. The length of the CDR3 is 12 residues. Between the trimmed V and J ends, which lost 5 bases and 4 bases, there was a span of 7 bases. The germline CDR1 and CDR2 sequences are SGHVS and FQNEAQ. CDR3 in amino acids: CASSPVPDTQYF. The DNA of the CDR3 is TGTGCCAGCAGCCCCGTGCCAGATACGCAGTATTTT.

As regards this clone: This CDR3 is also generated by other DNA sequences in the sample. The DNA of the CDR3 is TGCGCCAGCAGCTTGGGGGGGCTTTCTTCTGGAAACACCATATATTTT. This codes for CASSLGGLSSGNTIYF. The rearrangement links TRBV5-1 to TRBJ1-3; perhaps TRBD1 as D (6 bases). From germline, CDR1 is SGHRS and CDR2 YFSETQ. The length of the CDR3 is 16 residues. V was trimmed by 0 bases and J by 1 base, leaving 11 bases between them.

The chain employs TRBV5-4 and TRBJ2-5, with 7 positions matching TRBD2. The CDR3 length is 14 residues. Trimming removed 3 bases from V and 2 bases from J; junction bases left unmatched: 4. Germline V gene data show CDR1 as SGHNT and CDR2 as YYREEE (reference sequence). CDR3 bases: TGTGCCAGCAGCTGGGACTATAGTCAAGAGACCCAGTACTTC. It specifies CASSWDYSQETQYF.

This chain uses TRBV7-9 with TRBJ1-2; 11 bases are shared with TRBD1. Trimming at V came to 3 bases and at J to 9 bases, leaving 3 bases not matched to a gene. The CDR3 is 13 amino acids. Germline V gene lookup returns CDR1 SEHNR and CDR2 FQNEAQ (reference sequence). The CDR3 DNA follows: TGTGCCAGCAGCTTCGGACAGGGGGCTCGCTACACCTTC. This codes for CASSFGQGARYTF.

V is TRBV7-3 and J is TRBJ2-1; D is possibly TRBD1 (6 bases). Trimming pared 2 bases from V and 7 bases from J, leaving 18 bases between. The CDR3 length is 16 residues. Germline V gene data show CDR1 as SGHTA and CDR2 as FQGTGA. The CDR3, as DNA: TGTGCCAGCAGCTTAGCCCCAGGGGCTGGCAGAAATGAGCAGTTCTTC. This translates into CASSLAPGAGRNEQFF. Variable domain in full (rest from reference TRBV7-3 and TRBJ2-1): GAGVSQTPSNKVTEKGKYVELRCDPISGHTALYWYRQSLGQGPEFLIYFQGTGAADDSGLPNDRFFAVRPEGSVSTLKIQRTERGDSAVYLCASSLAPGAGRNEQFFGPGTRLTVL.

This chain links TRBV4-1 with TRBJ2-5; TRBD2 matches at 9 bases. Looked up from germline, CDR1 is MGHRA and CDR2 is YSYEKL. Trimming at V came to 4 bases and at J to 5 bases, leaving 5 bases not matched to a gene. The CDR3 length is 14 residues. This CDR3 is CASSLAGERETQYF. In DNA, the CDR3 is TGCGCCAGCAGCCTAGCGGGAGAAAGGGAGACCCAGTACTTC.